These 19 T cell receptor beta chains were sequenced from one sample in a study of OX40 agonist ivuxolimab in advanced cancers. Profiling relied on immunoSEQ multiplex PCR, and the TCRdb table lists in-frame clones only, not all of them. The data show 65,000 to 100,000 clones, about 94% seen once. This specimen consisted of CD4+ or CD8+ T cells sorted from blood, obtained in a trial of the OX40 agonist ivuxolimab. These receptors were collected from an adult with an advanced solid tumor such as melanoma, head and neck, liver or kidney cancer.

The chain recombines TRBV5-5 with TRBJ2-7; a possible D gene is TRBD1 (6 bases). V was trimmed by 0 bases and J by 3 bases, leaving 10 bases between them. The CDR3 contains 14 residues. Germline V gene sequence: CDR1 SGHKS, CDR2 YYEKEE (reference sequence). As DNA, the CDR3 is TGTGCCAGCAGCTTGGCACAGGGCCGCTACGAGCAGTACTTC. Its protein product is CASSLAQGRYEQYF.

The chain combines TRBV13 with TRBJ2-1; TRBD2 is a possible D gene (6 bases). This CDR3 comprises 15 residues. Germline V gene lookup returns CDR1 PRHDT and CDR2 FYEKMQ (reference sequence). V lost 1 base and J lost 3, with 10 bases in between. The CDR3 nucleotides read TGTGCCAGCAGCTTAGTTGGGGGACTCTACAATGAGCAGTTCTTC. The encoded protein is CASSLVGGLYNEQFF.

This clone was found once. The chain uses TRBV2 and TRBJ2-1; D may be TRBD1 (5 bases). The ends were cut back, 3 bases at V and 7 bases at J, with 16 bases in the middle. CDR1 is SNHLY, CDR2 FYNNEI, per germline. CDR3 size: 15 residues. The CDR3 nucleotides are TGTGCCAGCAGTGACAGAAGACAGAGACGAAATGAGCAGTTCTTC. Encoded protein: CASSDRRQRRNEQFF.

V and J are TRBV27 and TRBJ1-5, with D tentatively TRBD1 (6 bases). The length of the CDR3 is 14 residues. Germline V CDR1 and CDR2: MNHEY, SMNVEV (reference sequence). Trimming took off 7 bases at V and 5 bases at J, with 15 bases between the two ends. CDR3 DNA sequence: TGTGCCAGCATGGGGGCAGGGTGGGATCAGCCCCAGCATTTT. Translating it yields CASMGAGWDQPQHF.

The chain employs TRBV6-5 and TRBJ2-1, with TRBD2 identical over 14 bases. The germline V gene has CDR1 MNHEY and CDR2 SVGAGI. The CDR3 length is 16 residues. Trimming at V came to 2 bases and at J to 8 bases, leaving 5 bases not matched to a gene. DNA of the CDR3: TGTGCCAGCAGTTACCTTGGACTAGCGGGAGGCGATGAGCAGTTCTTC. This gives the protein CASSYLGLAGGDEQFF.

The chain joins TRBV7-9 to TRBJ2-1; D gene ambiguous. This CDR3 is 11 amino acids long. The V gene lost 0 bases and the J gene lost 8 bases, with 2 bases spanning the gap. The germline V gene has CDR1 SEHNR and CDR2 FQNEAQ (reference sequence). The CDR3 spells CASSLADEQFF. CDR3 in DNA: TGTGCCAGCAGCTTAGCCGATGAGCAGTTCTTC.

The chain is built from TRBV4-3 and TRBJ2-1; no firm D call. Trimming removed 4 bases from V and 0 bases from J, with 16 bases in between. CDR1 LGHNA and CDR2 YSLEER come from the germline V gene. The length of the CDR3 is 17 residues. This CDR3 is CASSLLKARSSYNEQFF. CDR3 in DNA: TGCGCCAGCAGCCTATTGAAGGCTAGGAGCTCCTACAATGAGCAGTTCTTC.

V and J are TRBV18 and TRBJ2-1; possible D gene TRBD2, 5 bases. CDR1 is KGHSH and CDR2 is LQKENI in the germline V gene. V was clipped by 0 bases and J by 4 bases, with 16 bases between them. The CDR3 totals 17 residues. CDR3 in amino acids: CASSPPLAEQRYNEQFF. Here the CDR3 DNA reads TGTGCCAGCTCACCACCCTTGGCCGAACAGCGGTACAATGAGCAGTTCTTC.

V is TRBV27 and J is TRBJ2-1, with 10 bases identical to TRBD2. The V gene's germline CDR1 is MNHEY and CDR2 SMNVEV (reference sequence). V was clipped by 5 bases and J by 7 bases; unmatched bases: 8. This CDR3 region has 15 residues. Here the CDR3 reads CASSQSGLALNEQFF. As DNA, the CDR3 is TGTGCCAGCAGTCAGTCGGGACTAGCGTTGAATGAGCAGTTCTTC.

The genes are TRBV5-1 and TRBJ2-7; 7 nucleotides match TRBD1. This CDR3 is 14 amino acids long. Germline V gives CDR1 SGHRS, CDR2 YFSETQ. With V trimmed by 3 bases and J by 0 bases, 3 bases remained unmatched. The chain's CDR3 is CASSSQGSSYEQYF. CDR3 in DNA: TGCGCCAGCAGCTCACAGGGGAGCTCCTACGAGCAGTACTTC.

Judged by abundance, this clone is medium-sized. The CDR3 nucleotides read TGTGCCAGCAGTTTATTCTGGACAGGGGATCGAGGCTACACCTTC. Protein sequence: CASSLFWTGDRGYTF. The chain carries TRBV27 and TRBJ1-2; 9 bases are shared with TRBD1. With V trimmed by 1 base and J by 8 bases, 8 bases remained unmatched. Germline V gene data show CDR1 as MNHEY and CDR2 as SMNVEV (reference sequence). This CDR3 comprises 15 residues.

The genes are TRBV19 and TRBJ2-2; D may be TRBD1 or TRBD2 (5 bases each). CDR3 length equals 13 residues. Germline assignment: CDR1 LNHDA and CDR2 SQIVND (reference sequence). V was cut by 1 base and J by 7 bases, with 7 bases left in between. The DNA for the CDR3 is TGTGCCAGTAGTATAGTGGGACGCGGGGAGCTGTTTTTT. It specifies CASSIVGRGELFF. The full variable domain, with the rest looked up from reference TRBV19 and TRBJ2-2, is DGGITQSPKYLFRKEGQNVTLSCEQNLNHDAMYWYRQDPGQGLRLIYYSQIVNDFQKGDIAEGYSVSREKKESFPLTVTSAQKNPTAFYLCASSIVGRGELFFGEGSRLTVL.

This clone was counted ten times or more. The chain carries TRBV7-8 and TRBJ1-1, with D unresolved. The CDR3 totals 17 residues. V was cut by 6 bases and J by 0 bases, with 20 bases left in between. Germline CDR1 and CDR2: SGHVS and FQNEAQ. CDR3 residues: CASRELYITDMNTEAFF. CDR3 sequence (DNA): TGTGCCAGCAGAGAGCTCTACATTACAGACATGAACACTGAAGCTTTCTTT.

The chain recombines TRBV6-5 with TRBJ2-5; TRBD2 aligns across 7 bases. V trimming: 6 bases; J trimming: 4 bases; junction bases outside the gene matches: 8. The germline gives CDR1 MNHEY, CDR2 SVGAGI. This CDR3 comprises 14 residues. The CDR3 DNA reads TGTGCCAGCAGCCCAATAGGGGAGGGAGAGACCCAGTACTTC. Translated, it gives CASSPIGEGETQYF.

The V and J genes are TRBV7-2 and TRBJ2-7; D is unresolved. V was shortened by 5 bases and J by 7 bases, with 18 bases between the two germline ends. The CDR3 sequence is 14 residues long. CDR1 SGHTA and CDR2 FQGNSA come from the germline V gene. CDR3 region: CASSPRRMYKEQYF. DNA of the CDR3: TGTGCCAGCAGCCCCCGGAGAATGTACAAAGAGCAGTACTTC.

J is TRBJ1-1 and V is TRBV30, with a tentative D call TRBD1 (6 bases). V lost 0 bases, J lost 0 bases, and 8 bases lay in between. CDR1 GTSNPN and CDR2 SVGIG come from the germline V gene (reference sequence). The CDR3 runs to 14 residues. The CDR3 here is CAWSVGGLNTEAFF. In DNA form, the CDR3 reads TGTGCCTGGAGTGTAGGGGGGCTGAACACTGAAGCTTTCTTT.

The chain links TRBV5-4 to TRBJ2-3; D might be TRBD1 or TRBD2, each matching 6 bases. The CDR3 consists of 13 residues. Between the trimmed V and J ends, which lost 4 bases and 7 bases, there was a span of 13 bases. Germline V gives CDR1 SGHNT, CDR2 YYREEE (reference sequence). The CDR3 region has the DNA TGTGCCAGCAGCCCGAGGGGGGCCAATACGCAGTATTTT. This encodes CASSPRGANTQYF. The full variable domain, in which reference TRBV5-4 and TRBJ2-3 provide the parts outside the CDR3, is ETGVTQSPTHLIKTRGQQVTLRCSSQSGHNTVSWYQQALGQGPQFIFQYYREEENGRGNFPPRFSGLQFPNYSSELNVNALELDDSALYLCASSPRGANTQYFGPGTRLTVL.

The chain joins TRBV2 to TRBJ2-1; D uncertain. The CDR3 runs 15 residues. The V gene's germline CDR1 is SNHLY and CDR2 FYNNEI. Trimming stripped 1 base from V and 4 bases from J, with 11 bases between. CDR3 bases: TGTGCCAGCAGTGAAGAATTTGTCAGTTACAATGAGCAGTTCTTC. Protein: CASSEEFVSYNEQFF.

The rearrangement uses TRBV15 and TRBJ2-1; tentative D call: TRBD1 (5 bases). Trimming took off 3 bases at V and 0 bases at J, with 9 bases between the two ends. Per the germline V gene, CDR1 is LNHNV and CDR2 is YYDKDF (reference sequence). This CDR3 is 15 amino acids long. The CDR3 DNA is TGTGCCACCAGCAGCGGCGACAGCTCCTACAATGAGCAGTTCTTC. Its protein product is CATSSGDSSYNEQFF.